A single sample is the source of the 32 T cell receptor beta chains below, sequenced in a study of blood T cell repertoires in COVID-19. TCRdb's copy holds only in-frame clones and misses some; the assay was immunoSEQ multiplex PCR. Of tens of thousands of clones listed, about four fifths were seen once; the top ten hold 15% to 20%. Sequencing was performed on peripheral blood. The receptors come from a human donor in a cohort sampled during active COVID-19.

The rearrangement joins TRBV2 to TRBJ2-2, with 8 nucleotides matching TRBD2. V was pared by 3 bases and J by 5 bases, with 11 bases of the junction left unmatched. CDR1 is SNHLY and CDR2 is FYNNEI in the germline V gene. The CDR3 loop spans 17 amino acids. The CDR3 coding sequence is TGTGCCAGCAGTGACGGGAGGGCCAATCGGGGTACCGGGGAGCTGTTTTTT. Its translation: CASSDGRANRGTGELFF.

This rearrangement joins TRBV19 to TRBJ1-1, with a possible D match to TRBD1 (6 bases). The CDR3 spans 16 residues. The germline V gene has CDR1 LNHDA and CDR2 SQIVND (reference sequence). V lost 6 bases, J lost 0 bases, and 17 bases lay in between. CDR3: CASRSGKGVLNTEAFF. The CDR3 DNA reads as TGTGCCAGTAGGTCCGGGAAGGGGGTCCTGAACACTGAAGCTTTCTTT.

The chain combines TRBV9 with TRBJ2-2, with D hard to call. Trimming left V 0 bases short and J 8 bases short, with 5 bases between. The CDR3 loop spans 12 amino acids. Germline-derived CDR1 and CDR2 are SGDLS and YYNGEE. In DNA form, the CDR3 reads TGTGCCAGCAGCGTAGGTCCAGGGGAGCTGTTTTTT. It yields the protein CASSVGPGELFF.

The chain carries TRBV19 and TRBJ2-1; 9 bases map to TRBD2. J lost 12 bases, V lost 1 base, and 10 bases had no gene match. From germline, CDR1 is LNHDA and CDR2 SQIVND (reference sequence). The CDR3 length is 15 residues. The CDR3 region has the DNA TGTGCCAGTAGTATAGGGGCTAGCGGGGACCTCCGGCAGTTCTTC. Its translation: CASSIGASGDLRQFF.

The chain recombines TRBV13 with TRBJ2-2, with 7 positions matching TRBD2. Trimming at V came to 7 bases and at J to 5 bases, leaving 7 bases not matched to a gene. This CDR3 is built from 14 residues. The V gene's germline CDR1 is PRHDT and CDR2 FYEKMQ (reference sequence). CDR3 residues: CASMSRGGTGELFF. In nucleotides, the CDR3 is TGTGCCAGCATGAGCCGCGGGGGAACCGGGGAGCTGTTTTTT. The complete variable domain, with remaining parts taken from reference TRBV13 and TRBJ2-2, reads AAGVIQSPRHLIKEKRETATLKCYPIPRHDTVYWYQQGPGQDPQFLISFYEKMQSDKGSIPDRFSAQQFSDYHSELNMSSLELGDSALYFCASMSRGGTGELFFGEGSRLTVL.

This chain joins TRBV3-1 (or the pseudogene TRBV3-2) and TRBJ2-2, with TRBD2 matching over 14 bases. Germline loops: CDR1 LGHDT, CDR2 YNNKEL (reference sequence). CDR3 length: 18 amino acids. The V and J ends lost 2 bases and 5 bases, in that order; junction bases with no gene match: 7. CDR3 protein: CASSQLTSGRARTGELFF. In DNA form, the CDR3 reads TGTGCCAGCAGCCAACTGACTAGCGGGAGGGCCCGTACCGGGGAGCTGTTTTTT.

This sequence joins TRBV4-1 and TRBJ1-4; tentatively, D is TRBD1 (6 bases). V dropped 0 bases and J dropped 8 bases, with 13 bases sitting between them. Germline loops: CDR1 MGHRA, CDR2 YSYEKL. CDR3 length equals 15 residues. CDR3 DNA: TGCGCCAGCAGCCAAGAAACAGGGCCAGGAGAAAAACTGTTTTTT. It is translated as CASSQETGPGEKLFF.

The chain is built from TRBV14 and TRBJ2-3, with a tentative D call TRBD2 (5 bases). CDR3 length: 15 amino acids. The germline CDR1 and CDR2 sequences are SGHDN and FVKESK. V shed 5 bases and J shed 2 bases, with 14 bases lying between them. The CDR3 loop reads CASSEQRSPTDTQYF. In DNA form, the CDR3 reads TGTGCCAGCAGCGAGCAGCGGAGCCCCACAGATACGCAGTATTTT.

The gene calls are TRBV7-2 and TRBJ2-3; TRBD1 matches 8 bases. This CDR3 comprises 18 residues. V was clipped by 0 bases and J by 4 bases; unmatched bases: 12. The germline gives CDR1 SGHTA, CDR2 FQGNSA. The CDR3 loop is CASSLAFAGRGPADTQYF. In DNA, the CDR3 is TGTGCCAGCAGCTTAGCGTTCGCCGGCAGGGGGCCCGCAGATACGCAGTATTTT. The full variable domain, with the rest looked up from reference TRBV7-2 and TRBJ2-3, is GAGVSQSPSNKVTEKGKDVELRCDPISGHTALYWYRQSLGQGLEFLIYFQGNSAPDKSGLPSDRFSAERTGGSVSTLTIQRTQQEDSAVYLCASSLAFAGRGPADTQYFGPGTRLTVL.

The chain joins TRBV19 to TRBJ2-2; weak D call: TRBD1 (6 bases). In germline, CDR1 is LNHDA, CDR2 SQIVND (reference sequence). Trimming shortened V by 8 bases and J by 0 bases, and 10 bases separated the two germline ends. The CDR3 length is 14 residues. The CDR3 DNA reads as TGTGCCAGTCAGACAGGTCCGAACACCGGGGAGCTGTTTTTT. Translation gives CASQTGPNTGELFF.

The V and J genes are TRBV11-2 and TRBJ1-1; D is undetermined. Between the trimmed V and J ends, which lost 1 base and 1 base, there was a span of 13 bases. CDR1 SGHAT and CDR2 FQNNGV come from the germline V gene. The CDR3 runs 16 residues. The CDR3 coding sequence is TGTGCCAGCAGCTTAGGAGGGCCACTCGAGAACACTGAAGCTTTCTTT. Its translation: CASSLGGPLENTEAFF. Drawing the rest from reference TRBV11-2 and TRBJ1-1, the complete variable domain is EAGVAQSPRYKIIEKRQSVAFWCNPISGHATLYWYQQILGQGPKLLIQFQNNGVVDDSQLPKDRFSAERLKGVDSTLKIQPAKLEDSAVYLCASSLGGPLENTEAFFGQGTRLTVV.

This clone has only a few counts. The chain combines TRBV28 with TRBJ1-1; D unresolved. The germline gives CDR1 MDHEN, CDR2 SYDVKM. This CDR3 region has 13 residues. With 7 bases removed from V and 1 base from J, the gap between germline ends came to 10 bases. The CDR3 region is CASNPLTNTEAFF. CDR3 bases: TGTGCCAGCAACCCACTCACGAACACTGAAGCTTTCTTT. Based on the CDR3 plus reference TRBV28 and TRBJ1-1, the full variable domain is DVKVTQSSRYLVKRTGEKVFLECVQDMDHENMFWYRQDPGLGLRLIYFSYDVKMKEKGDIPEGYSVSREKKERFSLILESASTNQTSMYLCASNPLTNTEAFFGQGTRLTVV.

This clone came up a few times. CDR3 DNA: TGTGCCAGCCGACAGGGAGTGGGCAATCAGCCCCAGCATTTT. It translates to CASRQGVGNQPQHF. This chain links TRBV2 with TRBJ1-5, with 7 bases identical to TRBD1. Germline loops: CDR1 SNHLY, CDR2 FYNNEI. The CDR3 consists of 14 residues. V lost 8 bases, J lost 2 bases, and 6 bases stayed unmatched. Filled out from reference TRBV2 and TRBJ1-5, the complete variable domain reads EPEVTQTPSHQVTQMGQEVILRCVPISNHLYFYWYRQILGQKVEFLVSFYNNEISEKSEIFDDQFSVERPDGSNFTLKIRSTKLEDSAMYFCASRQGVGNQPQHFGDGTRLSIL.

The chain links TRBV4-3 to TRBJ1-1; D is possibly TRBD1 (5 bases). With 0 bases removed from V and 3 bases from J, the gap between germline ends came to 11 bases. CDR3 size: 15 residues. The V gene's germline CDR1 is LGHNA and CDR2 YSLEER. The CDR3 nucleotides are TGCGCCAGCAGCCAAGATTGGGGGAGGTACACTGAAGCTTTCTTT. Its translation is CASSQDWGRYTEAFF.

This chain uses TRBV2 with TRBJ1-1; 10 nucleotides match TRBD1. From germline, CDR1 is SNHLY and CDR2 FYNNEI. CDR3 length: 13 amino acids. J was trimmed by 6 bases and V by 8 bases; bases with no gene match: 6. DNA of the CDR3: TGTGCCAGCTGGACGGGACAGGGGTCTGAAGCTTTCTTT. Translated, it gives CASWTGQGSEAFF.

This sequence joins TRBV9 and TRBJ2-2; possibly TRBD1 for D (6 bases). Germline-derived CDR1 and CDR2 are SGDLS and YYNGEE. The V end was cut by 4 bases, the J end by 8 bases, with 12 bases between. This CDR3 comprises 13 residues. CDR3 sequence: CASSYYDRGELFF. In nucleotides, the CDR3 is TGTGCCAGCAGCTATTACGACAGGGGGGAGCTGTTTTTT.

The chain joins TRBV6-6 to TRBJ2-7, with 9 bases identical to TRBD1. The CDR3 totals 16 residues. Germline V gives CDR1 MNHNY, CDR2 SVGAGI (reference sequence). V gave up 2 bases and J gave up 2 bases; unmatched junction bases: 7. DNA of the CDR3: TGTGCCAGCAGTTACCGACAGGGGGAGAGCACCTACGAGCAGTACGTC. It encodes CASSYRQGESTYEQYV.

This clone has just one count. V usage is TRBV10-3 and J usage is TRBJ1-2, with 9 positions matching TRBD1. This CDR3 region has 14 residues. The V segment lost 6 bases and the J segment 1 base; nucleotides outside the gene matches: 3. Germline CDR1 reads ENHRY; CDR2 reads SYGVKD. CDR3 DNA: TGTGCCATCAGGCCGGGACAGGGTAACTATGGCTACACCTTC. Protein product: CAIRPGQGNYGYTF.

The chain joins TRBV21-1 to TRBJ2-7; the table's D call of TRBD2 was not tested on the DNA. TRBV21-1 is assigned pseudogene status. This CDR3 has 16 residues. CDR3 residues: CASSKDPSGRNYEQYV. The CDR3 region has the DNA TGTGCCAGCAGCAAAGACCCCAGCGGGAGAAACTACGAGCAGTACGTC.

On this clone itself: Other DNA sequences from this sample encode an identical CDR3 as well. This chain links TRBV7-2 with TRBJ1-2, with unresolved D. The CDR3 loop spans 12 amino acids. CDR1 is SGHTA and CDR2 is FQGNSA in the germline V gene. V was clipped by 5 bases and J by 1 base, with 5 bases between them. This CDR3 is CASSPLNYGYTF. CDR3 DNA: TGTGCCAGCAGCCCACTTAACTATGGCTACACCTTC.

This clone was detected once. The J gene is TRBJ2-4, the V gene TRBV4-1, with D perhaps matching TRBD2 (5 bases). V was shortened by 2 bases and J by 5 bases, with 10 bases between the two germline ends. This CDR3 is 14 amino acids long. Germline V gives CDR1 MGHRA, CDR2 YSYEKL. The CDR3 here is CASSQFPGENIQYF. The CDR3 DNA follows: TGCGCCAGCAGCCAATTCCCCGGGGAAAACATTCAGTACTTC.

The rearrangement links TRBV27 to TRBJ2-7; possible D gene TRBD2, 6 bases. The germline CDR1 and CDR2 sequences are MNHEY and SMNVEV (reference sequence). The CDR3 sequence is 13 residues long. With 7 bases removed from V and 2 bases from J, the gap between germline ends came to 12 bases. The CDR3 DNA sequence: TGTGCCAGCACCCCGGGGGTGCCCTACGAGCAGTACGTC. Translated: CASTPGVPYEQYV.

The chain recombines TRBV5-1 with TRBJ2-3, with unresolved D. Germline V lookup: CDR1 SGHRS, CDR2 YFSETQ. Trimming stripped 2 bases from V and 5 bases from J, with 9 bases between. The CDR3 consists of 13 residues. CDR3 protein: CASSFPGEDTQYF. The CDR3 DNA follows: TGCGCCAGCAGCTTTCCGGGTGAAGATACGCAGTATTTT.

V is TRBV14 and J is TRBJ2-5, with a possible D match to TRBD1 (6 bases). The germline V gene has CDR1 SGHDN and CDR2 FVKESK. V lost 5 bases and J lost 2, with 12 bases in between. This CDR3 is built from 14 residues. This CDR3 is CASSSSGQQETQYF. In DNA, the CDR3 is TGTGCCAGCAGCTCCTCGGGACAACAAGAGACCCAGTACTTC. Full variable domain (outside the CDR3, taken from reference TRBV14 and TRBJ2-5): EAGVTQFPSHSVIEKGQTVTLRCDPISGHDNLYWYRRVMGKEIKFLLHFVKESKQDESGMPNNRFLAERTGGTYSTLKVQPAELEDSGVYFCASSSSGQQETQYFGPGTRLLVL.

This clone was seen repeatedly, ten times or more. This chain links TRBV7-9 with TRBJ1-2, with TRBD1 matching over 7 bases. This CDR3 has 12 amino acids. Per germline, CDR1 SEHNR and CDR2 FQNEAQ (reference sequence). The trim removed 4 bases at V and 8 bases at J, leaving 4 bases unmatched. The CDR3 loop is CASSSNRGGYTF. The DNA of the CDR3 is TGTGCCAGCAGCTCAAACAGGGGAGGCTACACCTTC.

This chain connects TRBV11-2 to TRBJ2-3; D unresolved. The V gene's germline CDR1 is SGHAT and CDR2 FQNNGV. This CDR3 is built from 14 residues. Trimming shortened V by 1 base and J by 0 bases, and 5 bases separated the two germline ends. Here the CDR3 reads CASSLGASTDTQYF. The CDR3 nucleotides read TGTGCCAGCAGCTTAGGGGCTAGCACAGATACGCAGTATTTT.

This clone was detected once. J is TRBJ1-1 and V is TRBV6-2 or TRBV6-3; no clear D. V dropped 2 bases and J dropped 1 base, with 2 bases sitting between them. Germline V CDR1 and CDR2: MNHEY, SVGEGT. This CDR3 is built from 12 residues. The CDR3: CASSYRNTEAFF. DNA of the CDR3: TGTGCCAGCAGTTACCGGAACACTGAAGCTTTCTTT.

This clone was observed a handful of times. This chain connects TRBV7-6 to TRBJ2-1; a weak D match, TRBD2 (7 bases). From germline, CDR1 is SGHVS and CDR2 FNYEAQ. The CDR3 is 15 residues long. With 1 base removed from V and 2 bases from J, the gap between germline ends came to 9 bases. The CDR3 spells CASSLGGGAYNEQFF. DNA for the CDR3: TGTGCCAGCAGCTTAGGAGGGGGGGCCTACAATGAGCAGTTCTTC. The full variable domain, rest sourced from reference TRBV7-6 and TRBJ2-1, is GAGVSQSPRYKVTKRGQDVALRCDPISGHVSLYWYRQALGQGPEFLTYFNYEAQQDKSGLPNDRFSAERPEGSISTLTIQRTEQRDSAMYRCASSLGGGAYNEQFFGPGTRLTVL.

V is TRBV27 and J is TRBJ1-2; TRBD1 matches 7 bases. CDR1 and CDR2 from the germline V gene are MNHEY and SMNVEV (reference sequence). The CDR3 is 14 residues long. V shed 6 bases, J shed 3 bases, and the junction held 7 bases outside the gene matches. CDR3 coding DNA: TGTGCCAGCAGCCCGAGGGACAGTCACTATGGCTACACCTTC. It codes for CASSPRDSHYGYTF.

This CDR3 is CASSFSAGLQETQYF. CDR3 sequence (DNA): TGTGCCAGCAGTTTTAGCGCAGGTCTACAAGAGACCCAGTACTTC. This chain links TRBV27 with TRBJ2-5, with a tentative D call TRBD2 (5 bases). This CDR3 is 15 amino acids long. CDR1 is MNHEY and CDR2 is SMNVEV in the germline V gene (reference sequence). V gave up 3 bases and J gave up 2 bases, with 13 bases separating them.

J is TRBJ2-1 and V is TRBV25-1; D may be TRBD1 (5 bases). The CDR3 spans 13 residues. Trimming pared 4 bases from V and 8 bases from J, leaving 12 bases between. Germline loops: CDR1 MGHDK, CDR2 SYGVNS. As DNA, the CDR3 is TGTGCCAGCAGTGTCAATCAGGGTGATGAGCAGTTCTTC. Amino acids: CASSVNQGDEQFF.

The CDR3 spells CASRPSGTSGRGPNEQFF. The CDR3 nucleotides are TGTGCCAGCAGACCTTCCGGGACTAGCGGGAGGGGCCCCAATGAGCAGTTCTTC. This sequence joins TRBV7-8 and TRBJ2-1; TRBD2 matches 16 bases. Trimming removed 6 bases from V and 6 bases from J; junction bases left unmatched: 11. The CDR3 totals 18 residues. The germline gives CDR1 SGHVS, CDR2 FQNEAQ.